Listed below are T cell receptor beta chains from one sample, sequenced in a study of blood T cell repertoires in COVID-19. Clones were sequenced by immunoSEQ multiplex PCR, and TCRdb holds only the in-frame ones, with some missing. The data show 53,000 or so clones, around 72% seen once. The sample consisted of peripheral blood. These receptors originate from a human donor with active or convalescent COVID-19. The donor label of this sample is uncertain. Each CDR3 is given with its conserved first and last residue. D genes are given only for firm matches. Only part of the rows carry a size: once, few, many, or a class if the clone is expanded.

d_gene	abundance	j_gene	len	v_gene	CDR3aa	CDR3nt
.	.	TRBJ2-7	15	TRBV9	CASSVGQLGAYEQYF	TGTGCCAGCAGCGTCGGACAGCTGGGAGCCTACGAGCAGTACTTC
.	.	TRBJ1-1	14	TRBV5-1	CASSLDSTNTEAFF	TGCGCCAGCAGCTTGGACAGCACGAACACTGAAGCTTTCTTT
TRBD2	.	TRBJ2-5	17	TRBV11-3	CASSLDQASGSGETQYF	TGTGCCAGCAGCTTAGATCAGGCTAGCGGGAGTGGGGAGACCCAGTACTTC
.	few	TRBJ1-1	13	TRBV29-1	CSVRQSMNTEAFF	TGCAGCGTCCGACAGTCTATGAACACTGAAGCTTTCTTT
TRBD1	.	TRBJ2-7	14	TRBV11-2	CASIGTGGSYEQYF	TGTGCCAGCATCGGGACAGGGGGCTCCTACGAGCAGTACTTC
.	.	TRBJ1-1	14	TRBV11-2	CASSLAEGGTEAFF	TGTGCCAGCAGCTTAGCGGAGGGTGGCACTGAAGCTTTCTTT
.	.	TRBJ2-2	14	TRBV30	CARRQEVYTGELFF	TGTGCCCGCCGACAGGAGGTTTACACCGGGGAGCTGTTTTTT
TRBD2	.	TRBJ2-2	16	TRBV19	CASSSSSGRYTGELFF	TGTGCCAGTAGCTCTTCTAGCGGGAGATACACCGGGGAGCTGTTTTTT
TRBD1	.	TRBJ2-3	13	TRBV4-2	CASSRDRLDTQYF	TGTGCCAGCAGCCGGGACAGGTTAGATACGCAGTATTTT
TRBD2	.	TRBJ2-3	14	TRBV29-1	CSVAGTSGTDTQYF	TGCAGCGTCGCCGGGACTAGCGGCACAGATACGCAGTATTTT
TRBD2	.	TRBJ2-3	17	TRBV2	CARGKHGLAGGIDTQYF	TGTGCCAGGGGTAAACACGGACTAGCGGGAGGAATAGATACGCAGTATTTT
TRBD2	once	TRBJ2-1	18	TRBV7-3	CASSLGGLAGGSGNEQFF	TGTGCCAGCAGCCTGGGGGGACTAGCGGGAGGATCGGGCAATGAGCAGTTCTTC
.	.	TRBJ2-2	15	TRBV7-3	CASSPGTSSGGELFF	TGTGCCAGCAGCCCAGGGACTTCCTCTGGCGGGGAGCTGTTTTTT
TRBD1	.	TRBJ2-3	11	TRBV29-1	CSAQTGSTQYF	TGCAGCGCCCAGACAGGGAGCACGCAGTATTTT
.	.	TRBJ2-7	13	TRBV7-6	CASSFGGYYEQYF	TGTGCCAGCAGCTTCGGGGGATACTACGAGCAGTACTTC
.	once	TRBJ1-2	15	TRBV27	CASSYGPRANYGYTF	TGTGCCAGCAGTTATGGGCCCCGAGCTAACTATGGCTACACCTTC
TRBD1	.	TRBJ2-7	15	TRBV10-3	CAISTPGTGGYEQYF	TGTGCCATCAGTACCCCAGGGACAGGGGGGTACGAGCAGTACTTC
TRBD2	.	TRBJ2-5	17	TRBV24-1	CATSDQIAGGRAETQYF	TGTGCCACCAGTGACCAAATAGCGGGAGGCCGGGCAGAGACCCAGTACTTC
.	once	TRBJ2-7	13	TRBV4-1	CASQKAGSHEQYF	TGCGCCAGCCAGAAGGCGGGCAGCCACGAGCAGTACTTC
.	.	TRBJ2-1	16	TRBV4-1	CASSPGIRRVANEQFF	TGCGCCAGCAGCCCGGGAATCCGACGGGTGGCCAATGAGCAGTTCTTC
TRBD1	.	TRBJ2-6	20	TRBV19	CASSIGTPGTGASGANVLTF	TGTGCCAGTAGTATAGGGACCCCCGGGACAGGGGCGTCTGGGGCCAACGTCCTGACTTTC
.	.	TRBJ2-7	11	TRBV2	CASTGSYEQYF	TGTGCCAGCACCGGGTCCTACGAGCAGTACTTC
TRBD1	.	TRBJ1-1	15	TRBV5-1	CASSPPGQGASEAFF	TGCGCCAGCAGCCCCCCGGGACAGGGGGCGAGTGAGGCTTTCTTT
TRBD2	.	TRBJ2-7	14	TRBV7-9	CASSLAGVWYEQYF	TGTGCCAGCAGCCTAGCGGGAGTTTGGTACGAGCAGTACTTC
TRBD1	few	TRBJ2-2	15	TRBV7-7	CASSLRTGPTGELFF	TGTGCTAGCAGCTTAAGGACAGGGCCCACCGGGGAGCTGTTTTTT
TRBD2	.	TRBJ2-2	15	TRBV2	CASSAQHTSAGELFF	TGTGCCAGCAGTGCCCAGCATACTAGCGCCGGGGAGCTGTTTTTT
TRBD2	.	TRBJ2-3	17	TRBV29-1	CSVEVGSSGRAPDTQYF	TGCAGCGTTGAAGTGGGGTCAAGCGGGAGGGCCCCAGATACGCAGTATTTT
.	.	TRBJ2-4	14	TRBV28	CASSLPPSPNIQYF	TGTGCCAGCAGTTTACCCCCCTCCCCAAACATTCAGTACTTC
TRBD2	.	TRBJ2-7	11	TRBV29-1	CSFERGYEQYF	TGCAGCTTCGAGCGGGGATACGAGCAGTACTTC
TRBD2	once	TRBJ2-7	15	TRBV6-6	CASTGTSGTAYEQYF	TGTGCCAGCACGGGAACTAGCGGGACCGCCTACGAGCAGTACTTC